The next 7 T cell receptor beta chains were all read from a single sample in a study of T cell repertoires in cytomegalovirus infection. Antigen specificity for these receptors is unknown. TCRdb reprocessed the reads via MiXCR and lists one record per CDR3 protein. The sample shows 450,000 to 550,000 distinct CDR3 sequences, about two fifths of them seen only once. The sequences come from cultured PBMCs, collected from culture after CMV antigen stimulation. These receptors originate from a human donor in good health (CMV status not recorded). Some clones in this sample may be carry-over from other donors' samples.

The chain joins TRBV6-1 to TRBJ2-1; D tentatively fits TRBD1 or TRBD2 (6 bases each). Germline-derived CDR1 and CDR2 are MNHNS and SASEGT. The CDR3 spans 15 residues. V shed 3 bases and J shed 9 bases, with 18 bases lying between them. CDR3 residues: CASSEIPQQGLEQFF. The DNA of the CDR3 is TGTGCCAGCAGTGAGATCCCCCAACAGGGACTTGAGCAGTTCTTC.

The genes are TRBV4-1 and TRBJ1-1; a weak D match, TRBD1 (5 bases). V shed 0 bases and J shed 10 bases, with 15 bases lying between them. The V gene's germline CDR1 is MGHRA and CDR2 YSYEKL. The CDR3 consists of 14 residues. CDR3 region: CASSQDRQSIGAFF. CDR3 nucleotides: TGCGCCAGCAGCCAAGACCGACAGTCTATCGGAGCTTTCTTT.

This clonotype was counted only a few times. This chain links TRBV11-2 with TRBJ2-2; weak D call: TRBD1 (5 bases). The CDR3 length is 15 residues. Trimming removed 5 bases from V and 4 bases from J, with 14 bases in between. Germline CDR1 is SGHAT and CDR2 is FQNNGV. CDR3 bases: TGTGCCAGCAGCGGCACAGGATCTATCACCGGGGAGCTGTTTTTT. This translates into CASSGTGSITGELFF.

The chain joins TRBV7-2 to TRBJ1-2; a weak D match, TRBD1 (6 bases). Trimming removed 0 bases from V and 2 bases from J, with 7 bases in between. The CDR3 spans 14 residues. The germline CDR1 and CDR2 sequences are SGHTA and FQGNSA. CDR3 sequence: CASSLARGNYGYTF. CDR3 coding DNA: TGTGCCAGCAGCTTAGCCAGGGGAAACTATGGCTACACCTTC.

CDR3 region: CASSFREGGDTQYF. CDR3 coding DNA: TGTGCCAGCAGCTTCCGGGAGGGGGGGGATACGCAGTATTTT. The chain uses TRBV7-2 and TRBJ2-3, with 8 bases fitting TRBD2. The germline V gene has CDR1 SGHTA and CDR2 FQGNSA. V trimming: 3 bases; J trimming: 6 bases; junction bases outside the gene matches: 5. The CDR3 sequence is 14 residues long.

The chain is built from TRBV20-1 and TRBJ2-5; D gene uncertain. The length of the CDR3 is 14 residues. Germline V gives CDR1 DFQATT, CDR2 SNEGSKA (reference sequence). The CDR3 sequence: CSPLPRTWGETQYF. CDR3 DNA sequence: TGCAGCCCACTGCCAAGGACCTGGGGAGAGACCCAGTACTTC.

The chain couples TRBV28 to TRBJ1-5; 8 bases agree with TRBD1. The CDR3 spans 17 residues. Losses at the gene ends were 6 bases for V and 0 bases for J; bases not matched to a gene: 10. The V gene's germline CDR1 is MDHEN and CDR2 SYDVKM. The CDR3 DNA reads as TGTGCCAGCAGCAACCTCTCGGGACAGGATAGCAATCAGCCCCAGCATTTT. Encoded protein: CASSNLSGQDSNQPQHF.